Included here is one TCR beta chain sequence, with context. This sample stems from a study of blood T cell repertoires in COVID-19. The V gene lost 4 bases and the J gene lost 4 bases, with 9 bases spanning the gap. CDR3 length equals 12 residues. The germline V gene has CDR1 SGDLS and CDR2 YYNGEE. Sequencing was performed with immunoSEQ multiplex PCR; in TCRdb, only in-frame clones are kept and a portion is missing. The top ten hold roughly 5% of the sample, which has a few hundred thousand clones, 89% seen once. The sample comprised peripheral blood. The genes are TRBV9 and TRBJ2-7; D gene unclear. The TCR was taken from a middle-aged woman who had recovered from COVID-19. The DNA for the CDR3 is TGTGCCAGCAGCCCGCGGATGTACGAGCAGTACTTC. It encodes CASSPRMYEQYF.